These 23 T cell receptor beta chains share one sample of origin, sequenced in a study of OX40 agonist ivuxolimab in advanced cancers. Data came from immunoSEQ multiplex PCR; TCRdb stores just in-frame clones and leaves some out. The sample shows more than 60,000 clones, around 80% of them seen only once. This material consisted of CD4+ or CD8+ T cells sorted from blood, taken in a trial of the OX40 agonist ivuxolimab. The receptors were gathered from an adult with an advanced solid tumor such as melanoma, head and neck, liver or kidney cancer.

The chain recombines TRBV18 with TRBJ2-5; D is unresolved. CDR3 length: 14 amino acids. Per germline, CDR1 KGHSH and CDR2 LQKENI. V lost 3 bases to trimming and J lost 2 bases, with 10 bases between them. This CDR3 reads CASSPGRAQETQYF. CDR3 nucleotide sequence: TGTGCCAGCTCACCGGGTAGAGCTCAAGAGACCCAGTACTTC.

This rearrangement joins TRBV7-9 to TRBJ2-5; a possible D gene is TRBD2 (5 bases). Looked up from germline, CDR1 is SEHNR and CDR2 is FQNEAQ (reference sequence). The CDR3 consists of 13 residues. The V end lost 6 bases, the J end lost 2 bases, and 10 bases lay between the germline ends. CDR3 sequence (DNA): TGTGCCAGCAGATCCCGGGGTCAAGAGACCCAGTACTTC. Protein sequence: CASRSRGQETQYF. Drawing the rest from reference TRBV7-9 and TRBJ2-5, the complete variable domain is DTGVSQNPRHKITKRGQNVTFRCDPISEHNRLYWYRQTLGQGPEFLTYFQNEAQLEKSRLLSDRFSAERPKGSFSTLEIQRTEQGDSAMYLCASRSRGQETQYFGPGTRLLVL.

J is TRBJ2-7 and V is TRBV2; perhaps TRBD1 as D (5 bases). Trimming pared 3 bases from V and 1 base from J, leaving 7 bases between. The CDR3 consists of 13 residues. Germline assignment: CDR1 SNHLY and CDR2 FYNNEI. The CDR3 loop reads CASSEGPSYEQYF. CDR3 bases: TGTGCCAGCAGTGAGGGGCCTTCCTACGAGCAGTACTTC.

This chain uses TRBV4-1 with TRBJ1-5, with D uncertain. The V end was cut by 0 bases, the J end by 3 bases, with 18 bases between. Germline-derived CDR1 and CDR2 are MGHRA and YSYEKL. The CDR3 has 18 residues. The chain's CDR3 is CASSQDVRGGSYNQPQHF. The CDR3 DNA reads TGCGCCAGCAGCCAAGATGTCCGCGGTGGGAGCTACAATCAGCCCCAGCATTTT.

This clone appeared a single time. This chain connects TRBV2 to TRBJ2-1; 12 bases are a match to TRBD1. This CDR3 contains 16 residues. V trimming: 8 bases; J trimming: 0 bases; junction bases outside the gene matches: 5. CDR1 is SNHLY, CDR2 FYNNEI, per germline. The CDR3 DNA sequence: TGTGCCAGCCGGGACAGGGGGCTAAGCTCCTACAATGAGCAGTTCTTC. It yields the protein CASRDRGLSSYNEQFF.

V is TRBV6-5 and J is TRBJ1-4, with D hard to call. Germline V gene data show CDR1 as MNHEY and CDR2 as SVGAGI. The CDR3 has 14 amino acids. Trimming took off 4 bases at V and 1 base at J, with 7 bases between the two ends. The CDR3 bases are TGTGCCAGCAGTTCGACTCGAACTAATGAAAAACTGTTTTTT. It codes for CASSSTRTNEKLFF.

This chain joins TRBV5-8 and TRBJ1-5; D might be TRBD1 (6 bases). This CDR3 region has 15 residues. Per germline, CDR1 SGHTS and CDR2 YDEGEE. Trimming took 5 bases from V and 9 from J, leaving 21 bases between them. In DNA form, the CDR3 reads TGTGCCAGCAGAAGGGGGGGGGCAGGGACACGGCCCCAGCATTTT. This translates into CASRRGGAGTRPQHF.

The rearrangement links TRBV7-9 to TRBJ1-2; 7 bases fit TRBD1. Germline-derived CDR1 and CDR2 are SEHNR and FQNEAQ (reference sequence). The CDR3 consists of 14 residues. V lost 6 bases, J lost 3 bases, and 7 bases stayed unmatched. The CDR3 sequence is CASSSRQGHYGYTF. The CDR3 DNA sequence: TGTGCCAGCAGTTCACGACAGGGCCACTATGGCTACACCTTC.

The chain carries TRBV6-5 and TRBJ1-4; D gene unclear. In germline, CDR1 is MNHEY, CDR2 SVGAGI. This CDR3 spans 14 amino acids. V dropped 2 bases and J dropped 5 bases, with 9 bases sitting between them. The CDR3 DNA sequence: TGTGCCAGCAGTTACGGGCGGCTAAATGAAAAACTGTTTTTT. It encodes CASSYGRLNEKLFF.

The chain employs TRBV19 and TRBJ1-4; D gene ambiguous. Germline V gene sequence: CDR1 LNHDA, CDR2 SQIVND (reference sequence). The CDR3 is made up of 13 amino acids. V dropped 6 bases and J dropped 5 bases, with 10 bases sitting between them. The CDR3 DNA reads TGTGCCAGTAGGCGGAGCCTAAATGAAAAACTGTTTTTT. Translating it yields CASRRSLNEKLFF.

The rearrangement joins TRBV11-1 to TRBJ2-7; D gene uncertain. V lost 5 bases and J 3 bases, leaving 11 bases between the germline ends. The CDR3 is 13 residues long. Looked up from germline, CDR1 is SGHAT and CDR2 is FQDESV (reference sequence). The CDR3 DNA is TGTGCCAGCAGCCTGGTTTCGGGCTACGAGCAGTACTTC. This sequence encodes CASSLVSGYEQYF.

The table lists this clone with a count of one. The chain combines TRBV5-1 with TRBJ1-4; 9 bases map to TRBD1. V lost 4 bases and J lost 0; bases outside the gene matches: 7. CDR3 length: 17 residues. In germline, CDR1 is SGHRS, CDR2 YFSETQ. The CDR3 region is CASSLGQGFATNEKLFF. DNA of the CDR3: TGCGCCAGCAGCCTGGGACAGGGCTTTGCAACTAATGAAAAACTGTTTTTT.

Worth noting for this clone: The same CDR3 can be traced to other DNA sequences in this sample. The chain combines TRBV30 with TRBJ1-6; D remains unclear. In germline, CDR1 is GTSNPN, CDR2 SVGIG (reference sequence). Trimming removed 3 bases at V and 5 bases at J, with 11 bases between. The CDR3 consists of 14 residues. DNA for the CDR3: TGTGCCTGGAGATTGGCAGGTAATAATTCACCCCTCCACTTT. It is translated as CAWRLAGNNSPLHF.

In nucleotides, the CDR3 is TGTGCCAGCGGACCATCGACGACAGGGGTTCATGGCTACACCTTC. Its translation: CASGPSTTGVHGYTF. The gene calls are TRBV9 and TRBJ1-2, with 8 bases matching TRBD1. Germline trimming cut 7 bases from V and 6 bases from J; bases unmatched to any gene: 14. Germline CDR1 and CDR2: SGDLS and YYNGEE. The CDR3 spans 15 residues.

The V and J genes are TRBV4-1 and TRBJ1-1; no clear D gene. The germline V gene has CDR1 MGHRA and CDR2 YSYEKL. The CDR3 is made up of 13 amino acids. The V end lost 0 bases, the J end lost 6 bases, and 8 bases lay between the germline ends. CDR3 amino acids: CASSQETVSEAFF. The CDR3, as DNA: TGCGCCAGCAGCCAAGAGACGGTCTCTGAAGCTTTCTTT.

This rearrangement joins TRBV21-1 to TRBJ1-5. TRBV21-1 is noted as a pseudogene. The CDR3 extends over 17 amino acids. CDR3 in DNA: TGTGCCAGCAGCAAAACTAGGCGAACACCTCCAAATCAGCCCCAGCATTTT. Translating it yields CASSKTRRTPPNQPQHF.

The chain uses TRBV6-5 and TRBJ1-1, with a possible D match to TRBD1 (5 bases). The CDR3 spans 14 residues. CDR1 is MNHEY, CDR2 SVGAGI, per germline. The V gene lost 5 bases and the J gene lost 1 base, with 11 bases spanning the gap. The CDR3 sequence: CASSQGRQNTEAFF. CDR3 sequence (DNA): TGTGCCAGCAGTCAGGGACGGCAGAACACTGAAGCTTTCTTT.

The genes are TRBV7-9 and TRBJ2-2; D perhaps matches TRBD2 (5 bases). V lost 4 bases and J lost 2, with 11 bases in between. This CDR3 comprises 15 residues. Germline loops: CDR1 SEHNR, CDR2 FQNEAQ (reference sequence). CDR3 in DNA: TGTGCCAGCAGCTCCGGACGGGAAAACACCGGGGAGCTGTTTTTT. Amino acids: CASSSGRENTGELFF.

The chain has TRBV5-8 and TRBJ2-1; D is possibly TRBD1 or TRBD2 (5 bases each). V was clipped by 4 bases and J by 3 bases, with 14 bases between them. CDR3 length: 15 residues. The germline gives CDR1 SGHTS, CDR2 YDEGEE. CDR3 residues: CASSNLGASYNEQFF. The CDR3 region has the DNA TGTGCCAGCAGCAACCTCGGGGCCAGCTACAATGAGCAGTTCTTC.

The chain couples TRBV19 to TRBJ2-2; D unresolved. V lost 5 bases to trimming and J lost 6 bases, with 10 bases between them. Germline V gene data show CDR1 as LNHDA and CDR2 as SQIVND (reference sequence). This CDR3 comprises 13 residues. As DNA, the CDR3 is TGTGCCAGTAGTTCCCGACTGGCCGGGGAGCTGTTTTTT. It yields the protein CASSSRLAGELFF.

The chain links TRBV9 to TRBJ2-3, with D tentatively TRBD1 (6 bases). V shed 4 bases and J shed 2 bases, with 11 bases lying between them. Germline CDR1 and CDR2: SGDLS and YYNGEE. The CDR3 has 14 amino acids. The DNA for the CDR3 is TGTGCCAGCAGCTCCCCAGGGGCCACAGATACGCAGTATTTT. Residues: CASSSPGATDTQYF.

The CDR3 region has the DNA TGTGCCAGCAGTTACTCTGCGGGCGCATCCTACGAGCAGTACTTC. Translated: CASSYSAGASYEQYF. This chain joins TRBV6-5 and TRBJ2-7, with D perhaps TRBD2 (5 bases). The CDR3 length is 15 residues. Trimming shortened V by 0 bases and J by 1 base, and 10 bases separated the two germline ends. Germline values: CDR1 MNHEY, CDR2 SVGAGI.

This rearrangement joins TRBV7-8 to TRBJ1-3; the D is unclear. This CDR3 region has 15 residues. Germline V gene sequence: CDR1 SGHVS, CDR2 FQNEAQ. V lost 1 base and J 2 bases, leaving 9 bases between the germline ends. This CDR3 is CASSLVIGTGNTIYF. The CDR3 DNA is TGTGCCAGCAGCTTAGTGATCGGTACTGGAAACACCATATATTTT.